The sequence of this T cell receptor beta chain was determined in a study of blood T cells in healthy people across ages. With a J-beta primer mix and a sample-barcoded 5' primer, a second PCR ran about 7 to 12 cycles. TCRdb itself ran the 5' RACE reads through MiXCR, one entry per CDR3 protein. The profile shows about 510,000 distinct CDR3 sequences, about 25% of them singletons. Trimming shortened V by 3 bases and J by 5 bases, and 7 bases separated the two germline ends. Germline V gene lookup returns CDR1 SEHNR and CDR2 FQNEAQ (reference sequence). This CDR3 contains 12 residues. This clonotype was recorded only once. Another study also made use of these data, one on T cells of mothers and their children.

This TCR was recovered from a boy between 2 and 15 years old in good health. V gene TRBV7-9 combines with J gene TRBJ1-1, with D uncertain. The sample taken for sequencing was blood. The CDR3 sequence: CASSLMQTEAFF. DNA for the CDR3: TGTGCCAGCAGCTTGATGCAGACTGAAGCTTTCTTT.